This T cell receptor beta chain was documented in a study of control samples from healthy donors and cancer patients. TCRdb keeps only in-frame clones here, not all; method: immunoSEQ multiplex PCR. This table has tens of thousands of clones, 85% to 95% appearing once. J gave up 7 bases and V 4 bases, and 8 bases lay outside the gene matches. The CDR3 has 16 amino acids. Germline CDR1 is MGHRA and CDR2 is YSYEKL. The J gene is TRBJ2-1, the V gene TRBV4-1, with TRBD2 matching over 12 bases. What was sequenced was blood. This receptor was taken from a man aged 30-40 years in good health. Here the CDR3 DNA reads TGCGCCAGCAGCCCACGACTAGCGGGAGAACATAATGAGCAGTTCTTC. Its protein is CASSPRLAGEHNEQFF.